These 19 T cell receptor beta chains came from one sample sequenced in a study of shared clonotypes between healthy human individuals. Here immunoSEQ multiplex PCR was the method, and the copy in TCRdb shows in-frame clones only, minus some. The data contain over a million clones, approximately 98.5% of them seen just once; the ten biggest clones take up 0.36%. Sequencing was done on a sample of naive CD4+ T cells sorted from blood. Subset of the sample: CD45RA+ positively selected. These receptors were taken from a man aged 25-45 years in good health.

This clone was recorded only once. The chain links TRBV11-2 to TRBJ1-5, with D tentatively TRBD1 (5 bases). Germline CDR1 and CDR2: SGHAT and FQNNGV. CDR3 length: 16 residues. The V and J ends lost 1 base and 5 bases respectively, with 15 bases between them. This CDR3 reads CASSLVPGPLDQPQHF. The CDR3 DNA is TGTGCCAGCAGCTTAGTTCCAGGGCCCCTGGATCAGCCCCAGCATTTT.

This chain links TRBV5-4 with TRBJ1-1; the D is unclear. Germline V gene sequence: CDR1 SGHNT, CDR2 YYREEE (reference sequence). The CDR3 is made up of 16 amino acids. The V gene lost 0 bases and the J gene lost 5 bases, with 17 bases spanning the gap. CDR3 sequence (DNA): TGTGCCAGCAGCTTGGAGGTAAACGGACCGGGGACTGAAGCTTTCTTT. Translation: CASSLEVNGPGTEAFF.

The genes are TRBV29-1 and TRBJ2-3; 7 bases fit TRBD1. Germline lookup yields CDR1 SQVTM and CDR2 ANQGSEA. V shed 6 bases, J shed 0 bases, and the junction held 3 bases outside the gene matches. CDR3 length: 13 residues. In DNA form, the CDR3 reads TGCAGCGTCGACAGGGAAAGCACAGATACGCAGTATTTT. It is translated as CSVDRESTDTQYF.

The chain combines TRBV28 with TRBJ2-3, with 14 bases that match TRBD2. The CDR3 spans 16 residues. The V gene end was trimmed by 5 bases and the J gene end by 4 bases; junction bases not matched to a gene: 5. Germline values: CDR1 MDHEN, CDR2 SYDVKM. In DNA form, the CDR3 reads TGTGCCAGCAGTCAGGGACTAGCGGGAGTCTCAGATACGCAGTATTTT. Translating gives CASSQGLAGVSDTQYF.

The genes are TRBV25-1 and TRBJ1-5, with D perhaps TRBD1 (5 bases). The CDR3 has 18 residues. Germline CDR1 is MGHDK and CDR2 is SYGVNS. V was clipped by 2 bases and J by 0 bases, with 17 bases between them. CDR3 coding DNA: TGTGCCAGCAGTGAACGGACAATGGATCGTGATAGCAATCAGCCCCAGCATTTT. This gives the protein CASSERTMDRDSNQPQHF.

V is TRBV7-2 and J is TRBJ2-7; 11 nucleotides align to TRBD1. The V gene end was trimmed by 4 bases and the J gene end by 3 bases; junction bases not matched to a gene: 2. CDR1 SGHTA and CDR2 FQGNSA come from the germline V gene. The CDR3 length is 14 residues. This chain's CDR3 is CASSWTGGSYEQYF. The DNA of the CDR3 is TGTGCCAGCAGCTGGACAGGGGGCAGCTACGAGCAGTACTTC.

V gene TRBV28 combines with J gene TRBJ2-7; D may match TRBD1 or TRBD2 (6 bases each). CDR1 and CDR2 (germline): MDHEN, SYDVKM. Trimming stripped 8 bases from V and 2 bases from J, with 13 bases between. This CDR3 contains 13 residues. The CDR3 here is CASPGGVPYEQYF. The DNA for the CDR3 is TGTGCCAGCCCCGGGGGCGTTCCCTACGAGCAGTACTTC.

The J gene is TRBJ1-1, the V gene TRBV18, with D maybe TRBD1 (5 bases). CDR1 KGHSH and CDR2 LQKENI come from the germline V gene. CDR3 length: 14 residues. V was clipped by 4 bases and J by 3 bases, with 12 bases between them. The CDR3 protein is CASSRSRADTEAFF. DNA of the CDR3: TGTGCCAGCTCACGATCCAGGGCAGACACTGAAGCTTTCTTT. Full variable domain (outside the CDR3, taken from reference TRBV18 and TRBJ1-1): NAGVMQNPRHLVRRRGQEARLRCSPMKGHSHVYWYRQLPEEGLKFMVYLQKENIIDESGMPKERFSAEFPKEGPSILRIQQVVRGDSAAYFCASSRSRADTEAFFGQGTRLTVV.

In this sample, this clone turned up once. The rearrangement links TRBV11-2 to TRBJ1-4; D unclear. V was pared by 2 bases and J by 7 bases, with 11 bases between. The CDR3 length is 14 residues. Germline V gene sequence: CDR1 SGHAT, CDR2 FQNNGV. CDR3 coding DNA: TGTGCCAGCAGCTTACAGGTGCTGCGTGAAAAACTGTTTTTT. Protein sequence: CASSLQVLREKLFF.

The rearrangement joins TRBV18 to TRBJ2-7, with 10 bases aligning to TRBD1. Trimming cost V 1 base and J 4 bases; bases outside gene matches: 4. This CDR3 contains 15 residues. CDR1 is KGHSH and CDR2 is LQKENI in the germline V gene. CDR3 protein: CASSPRQGAEYEQYF. Here the CDR3 DNA reads TGTGCCAGCTCACCACGACAGGGGGCAGAGTACGAGCAGTACTTC. Looking up the rest from reference TRBV18 and TRBJ2-7 gives the full variable domain: NAGVMQNPRHLVRRRGQEARLRCSPMKGHSHVYWYRQLPEEGLKFMVYLQKENIIDESGMPKERFSAEFPKEGPSILRIQQVVRGDSAAYFCASSPRQGAEYEQYFGPGTRLTVT.

In its sample, this clone was seen once. The chain has TRBV7-9 and TRBJ1-2, with D uncertain. This CDR3 has 14 residues. The ends were cut back, 5 bases at V and 5 bases at J, with 15 bases in the middle. Germline V gene sequence: CDR1 SEHNR, CDR2 FQNEAQ (reference sequence). The CDR3 is CASSPTDTWYGYTF. CDR3 sequence (DNA): TGTGCCAGCAGCCCCACCGACACGTGGTATGGCTACACCTTC.

The genes are TRBV19 and TRBJ1-5; TRBD1 is a possible D gene (6 bases). This CDR3 contains 13 residues. Germline V gene sequence: CDR1 LNHDA, CDR2 SQIVND (reference sequence). Trimming took off 4 bases at V and 5 bases at J, with 9 bases between the two ends. The CDR3 nucleotides are TGTGCCAGTAGTAGGACAGTTGATCAGCCCCAGCATTTT. Its protein is CASSRTVDQPQHF.

The rearrangement joins TRBV6-5 to TRBJ1-5; D remains unclear. V gave up 6 bases and J gave up 4 bases, with 10 bases separating them. Germline V CDR1 and CDR2: MNHEY, SVGAGI. The CDR3 contains 13 residues. The CDR3 spells CASSQMGNQPQHF. DNA of the CDR3: TGTGCCAGCAGCCAGATGGGTAATCAGCCCCAGCATTTT.

This sequence joins TRBV18 and TRBJ2-1; 7 bases fit TRBD1. Per the germline V gene, CDR1 is KGHSH and CDR2 is LQKENI. There are 16 residues in the CDR3. V lost 0 bases, J lost 7 bases, and 9 bases stayed unmatched. The CDR3 loop is CASSPPGRGIGNEQFF. The DNA of the CDR3 is TGTGCCAGCTCACCACCGGGCAGGGGGATAGGGAATGAGCAGTTCTTC.

CDR3 DNA: TGTGCCAGCAGCCTGGGACAGTCAGCTTGGGGCGAGCAGTACTTC. Translating it yields CASSLGQSAWGEQYF. V and J are TRBV5-4 and TRBJ2-7; 7 bases match TRBD1. Germline assignment: CDR1 SGHNT and CDR2 YYREEE (reference sequence). There are 15 residues in the CDR3. J lost 6 bases, V lost 4 bases, and 13 bases had no gene match. Variable domain in full (rest from reference TRBV5-4 and TRBJ2-7): ETGVTQSPTHLIKTRGQQVTLRCSSQSGHNTVSWYQQALGQGPQFIFQYYREEENGRGNFPPRFSGLQFPNYSSELNVNALELDDSALYLCASSLGQSAWGEQYFGPGTRLTVT.

The rearrangement links TRBV5-1 to TRBJ2-5, with D maybe TRBD2 (5 bases). CDR3 length: 14 residues. Germline V gives CDR1 SGHRS, CDR2 YFSETQ. V was trimmed by 5 bases and J by 4 bases, leaving 15 bases between them. The CDR3 sequence: CASRRGEGLETQYF. The CDR3 coding sequence is TGCGCCAGCAGGCGCGGAGAGGGCCTAGAGACCCAGTACTTC.

A single count supports this clone. This chain joins TRBV27 and TRBJ2-7, with TRBD1 matching 7 bases. Germline lookup yields CDR1 MNHEY and CDR2 SMNVEV (reference sequence). J gave up 5 bases and V 3 bases, and 7 bases lay outside the gene matches. This CDR3 has 14 amino acids. The CDR3 loop is CASSFRGQRNEQYF. The CDR3 region has the DNA TGTGCCAGCAGTTTTCGGGGACAGAGAAACGAGCAGTACTTC.

This clone has only one observation. This chain uses TRBV7-9 with TRBJ1-5; no clear D. Trimming took 3 bases from V and 3 from J, leaving 9 bases between them. Germline assignment: CDR1 SEHNR and CDR2 FQNEAQ (reference sequence). CDR3 size: 14 residues. CDR3: CASSFAGFNQPQHF. In DNA form, the CDR3 reads TGTGCCAGCAGCTTTGCCGGGTTCAATCAGCCCCAGCATTTT.

This chain connects TRBV6-5 to TRBJ2-2; TRBD1 aligns across 9 bases. The germline V gene has CDR1 MNHEY and CDR2 SVGAGI. This CDR3 has 15 amino acids. V gave up 6 bases and J gave up 5 bases; unmatched junction bases: 7. The CDR3 is CASRRTGDGTGELFF. The DNA for the CDR3 is TGTGCCAGCAGACGGACAGGGGATGGGACCGGGGAGCTGTTTTTT.